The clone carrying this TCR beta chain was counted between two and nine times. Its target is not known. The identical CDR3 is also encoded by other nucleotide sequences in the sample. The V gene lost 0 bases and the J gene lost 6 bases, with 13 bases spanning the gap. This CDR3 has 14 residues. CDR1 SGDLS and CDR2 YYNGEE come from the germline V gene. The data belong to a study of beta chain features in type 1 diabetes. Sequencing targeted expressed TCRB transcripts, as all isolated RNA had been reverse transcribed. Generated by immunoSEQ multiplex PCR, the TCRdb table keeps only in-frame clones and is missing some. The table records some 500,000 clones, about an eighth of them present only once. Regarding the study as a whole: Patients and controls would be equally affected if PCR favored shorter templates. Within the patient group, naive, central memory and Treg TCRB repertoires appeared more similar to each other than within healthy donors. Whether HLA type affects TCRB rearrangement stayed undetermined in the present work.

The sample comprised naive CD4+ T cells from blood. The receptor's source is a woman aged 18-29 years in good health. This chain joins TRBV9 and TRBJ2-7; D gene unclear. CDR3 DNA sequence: TGTGCCAGCAGCGTAGCGCGGTGTGATGGCGAGCAGTACGTC. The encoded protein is CASSVARCDGEQYV.